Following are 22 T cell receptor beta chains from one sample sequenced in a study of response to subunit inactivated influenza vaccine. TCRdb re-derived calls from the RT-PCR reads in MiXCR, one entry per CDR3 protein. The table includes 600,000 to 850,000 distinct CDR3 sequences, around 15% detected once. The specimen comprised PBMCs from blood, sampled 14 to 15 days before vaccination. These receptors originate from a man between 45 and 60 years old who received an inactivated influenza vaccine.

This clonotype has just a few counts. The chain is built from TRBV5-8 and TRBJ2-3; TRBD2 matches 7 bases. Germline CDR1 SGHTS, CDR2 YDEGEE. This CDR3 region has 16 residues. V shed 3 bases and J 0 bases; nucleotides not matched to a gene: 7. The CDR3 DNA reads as TGTGCCAGCAGCTCCCTCGGGCGGGGGAGCACAGATACGCAGTATTTT. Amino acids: CASSSLGRGSTDTQYF. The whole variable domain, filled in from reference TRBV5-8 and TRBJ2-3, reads EAGVTQSPTHLIKTRGQQATLRCSPISGHTSVYWYQQALGLGLQFLLWYDEGEERNRGNFPPRFSGRQFPNYSSELNVNALELEDSALYLCASSSLGRGSTDTQYFGPGTRLTVL.

The CDR3 DNA follows: TGTGCCAGCAGCTTTGGGCCCCCAGAGACCCAGTACTTC. This codes for CASSFGPPETQYF. The genes are TRBV11-1 and TRBJ2-5; the D is unclear. The germline V gene has CDR1 SGHAT and CDR2 FQDESV (reference sequence). This CDR3 has 13 amino acids. The V gene lost 3 bases and the J gene lost 4 bases, with 9 bases spanning the gap.

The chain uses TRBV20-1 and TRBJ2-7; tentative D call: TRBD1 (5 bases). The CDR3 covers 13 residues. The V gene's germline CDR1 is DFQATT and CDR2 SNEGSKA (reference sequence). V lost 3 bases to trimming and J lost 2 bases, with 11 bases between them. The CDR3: CSARAGLPYEQYF. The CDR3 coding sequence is TGCAGTGCTAGGGCAGGGTTACCCTACGAGCAGTACTTC.

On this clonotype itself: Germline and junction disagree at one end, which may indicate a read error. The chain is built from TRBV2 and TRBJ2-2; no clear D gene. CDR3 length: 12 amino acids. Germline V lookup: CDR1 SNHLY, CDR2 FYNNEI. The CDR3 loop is CASSETTRELFF. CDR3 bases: TGTGCCAGCAGTGAAACCACCCGGGAGCTGTTTTTT.

The CDR3 DNA reads as TGCGCCAGCAGCTACGGAACTCCGGGACAGGGTGTTGAGACCCAGTACTTC. This sequence encodes CASSYGTPGQGVETQYF. V gene TRBV5-1 combines with J gene TRBJ2-5; TRBD1 matches at 9 bases. Trimming removed 3 bases from V and 5 bases from J; junction bases left unmatched: 14. The CDR3 totals 17 residues. The germline CDR1 and CDR2 sequences are SGHRS and YFSETQ. Looking up the rest from reference TRBV5-1 and TRBJ2-5 gives the full variable domain: KAGVTQTPRYLIKTRGQQVTLSCSPISGHRSVSWYQQTPGQGLQFLFEYFSETQRNKGNFPGRFSGRQFSNSRSEMNVSTLELGDSALYLCASSYGTPGQGVETQYFGPGTRLLVL.

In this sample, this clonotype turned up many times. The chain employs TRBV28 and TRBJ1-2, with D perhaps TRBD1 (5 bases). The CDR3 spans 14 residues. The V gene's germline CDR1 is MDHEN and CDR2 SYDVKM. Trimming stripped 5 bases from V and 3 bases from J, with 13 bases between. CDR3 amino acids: CASSPGTFDYGYTF. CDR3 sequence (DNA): TGTGCCAGCAGTCCAGGGACGTTCGACTATGGCTACACCTTC.

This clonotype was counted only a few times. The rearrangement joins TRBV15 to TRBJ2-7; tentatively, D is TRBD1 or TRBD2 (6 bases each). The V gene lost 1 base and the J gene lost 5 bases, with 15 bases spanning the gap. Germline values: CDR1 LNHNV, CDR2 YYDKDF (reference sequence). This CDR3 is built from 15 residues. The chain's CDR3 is CATSRGKVGGHEQYF. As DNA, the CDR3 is TGTGCCACCAGCAGAGGAAAGGTGGGGGGCCACGAGCAGTACTTC.

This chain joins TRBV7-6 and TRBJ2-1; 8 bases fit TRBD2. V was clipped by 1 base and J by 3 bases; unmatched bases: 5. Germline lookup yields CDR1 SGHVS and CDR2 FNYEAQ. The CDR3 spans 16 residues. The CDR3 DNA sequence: TGTGCCAGCAGCTTAGTCCCTAGCGGGTACTACAATGAGCAGTTCTTC. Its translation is CASSLVPSGYYNEQFF.

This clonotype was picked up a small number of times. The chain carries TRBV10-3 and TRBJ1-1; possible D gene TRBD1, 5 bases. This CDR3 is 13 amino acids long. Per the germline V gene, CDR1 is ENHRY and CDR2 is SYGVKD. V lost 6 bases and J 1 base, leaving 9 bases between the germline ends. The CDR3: CAIRGTSNTEAFF. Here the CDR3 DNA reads TGTGCCATCAGAGGGACTTCGAACACTGAAGCTTTCTTT.

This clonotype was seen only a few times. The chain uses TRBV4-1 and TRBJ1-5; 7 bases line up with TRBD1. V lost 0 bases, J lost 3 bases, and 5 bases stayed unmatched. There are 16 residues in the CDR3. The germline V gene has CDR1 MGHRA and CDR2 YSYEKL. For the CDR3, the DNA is TGCGCCAGCAGCCAAGATAGTACAGGGGACAATCAGCCCCAGCATTTT. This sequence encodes CASSQDSTGDNQPQHF.

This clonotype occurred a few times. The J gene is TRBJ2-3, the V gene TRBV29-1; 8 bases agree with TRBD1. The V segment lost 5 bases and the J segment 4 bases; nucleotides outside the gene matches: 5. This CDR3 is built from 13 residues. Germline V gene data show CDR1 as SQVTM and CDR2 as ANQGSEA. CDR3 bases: TGCAGCGTTCGACGGACAGGGTCAGATACGCAGTATTTT. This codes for CSVRRTGSDTQYF.

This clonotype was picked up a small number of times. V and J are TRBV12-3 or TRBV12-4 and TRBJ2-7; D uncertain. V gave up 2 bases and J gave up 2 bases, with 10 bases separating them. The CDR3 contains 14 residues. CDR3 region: CASSLRDLTYEQYF. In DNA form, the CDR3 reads TGTGCCAGCAGTTTAAGGGATCTAACCTACGAGCAGTACTTC.

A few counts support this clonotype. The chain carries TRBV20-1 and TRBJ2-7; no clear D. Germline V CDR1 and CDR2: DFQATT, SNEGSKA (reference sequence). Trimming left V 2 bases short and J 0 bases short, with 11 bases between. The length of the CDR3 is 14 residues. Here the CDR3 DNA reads TGCAGTGCTAGACCCCCCGGGTTCTCCTACGAGCAGTACTTC. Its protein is CSARPPGFSYEQYF.

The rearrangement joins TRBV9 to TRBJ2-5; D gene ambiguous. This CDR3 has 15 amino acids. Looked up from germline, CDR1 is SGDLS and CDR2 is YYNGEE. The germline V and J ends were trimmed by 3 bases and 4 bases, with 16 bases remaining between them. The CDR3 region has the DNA TGTGCCAGCAGCGGTAGCCCAAGTTCTGGAGAGACCCAGTACTTC. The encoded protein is CASSGSPSSGETQYF.

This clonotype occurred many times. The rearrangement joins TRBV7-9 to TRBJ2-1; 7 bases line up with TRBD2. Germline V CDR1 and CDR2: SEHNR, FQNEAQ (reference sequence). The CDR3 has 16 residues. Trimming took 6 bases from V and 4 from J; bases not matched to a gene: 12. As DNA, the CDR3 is TGTGCCAGCAGTCTACAACGGGAGGCCCCTTACAATGAGCAGTTCTTC. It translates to CASSLQREAPYNEQFF.

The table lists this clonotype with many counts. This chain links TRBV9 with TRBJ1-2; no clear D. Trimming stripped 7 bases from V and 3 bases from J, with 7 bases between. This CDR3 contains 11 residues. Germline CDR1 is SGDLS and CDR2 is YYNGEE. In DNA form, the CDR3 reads TGTGCCAGCTCGCGGGACTATGGCTACACCTTC. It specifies CASSRDYGYTF. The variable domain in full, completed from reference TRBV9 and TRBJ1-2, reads DSGVTQTPKHLITATGQRVTLRCSPRSGDLSVYWYQQSLDQGLQFLIQYYNGEERAKGNILERFSAQQFPDLHSELNLSSLELGDSALYFCASSRDYGYTFGSGTRLTVV.

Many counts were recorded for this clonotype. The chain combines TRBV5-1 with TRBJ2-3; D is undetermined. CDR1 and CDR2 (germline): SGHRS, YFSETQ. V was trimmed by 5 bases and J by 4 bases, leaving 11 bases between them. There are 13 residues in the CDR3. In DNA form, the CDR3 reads TGCGCCAGCAGGAGCGTTGTCGCAGATACGCAGTATTTT. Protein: CASRSVVADTQYF.

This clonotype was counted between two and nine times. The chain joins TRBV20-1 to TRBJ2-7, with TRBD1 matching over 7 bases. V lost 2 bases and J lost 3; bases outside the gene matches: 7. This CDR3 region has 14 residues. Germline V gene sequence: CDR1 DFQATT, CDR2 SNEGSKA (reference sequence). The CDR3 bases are TGCAGTGCTAGAAAGACAGGGATTGGCTACGAGCAGTACTTC. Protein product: CSARKTGIGYEQYF.

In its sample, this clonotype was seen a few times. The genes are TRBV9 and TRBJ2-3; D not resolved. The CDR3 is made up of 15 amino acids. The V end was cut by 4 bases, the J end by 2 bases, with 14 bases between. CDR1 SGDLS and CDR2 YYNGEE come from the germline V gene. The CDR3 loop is CASSPHAGDTDTQYF. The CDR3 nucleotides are TGTGCCAGCAGCCCCCACGCCGGCGACACAGATACGCAGTATTTT.

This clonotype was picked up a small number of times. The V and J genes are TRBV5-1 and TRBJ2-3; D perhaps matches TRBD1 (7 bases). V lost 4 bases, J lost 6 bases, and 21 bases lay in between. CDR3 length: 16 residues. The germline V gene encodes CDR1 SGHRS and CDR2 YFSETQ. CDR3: CASSLRAEGAPDTQYF. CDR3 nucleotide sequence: TGCGCCAGCAGCCTTAGAGCGGAGGGGGCCCCGGATACGCAGTATTTT.

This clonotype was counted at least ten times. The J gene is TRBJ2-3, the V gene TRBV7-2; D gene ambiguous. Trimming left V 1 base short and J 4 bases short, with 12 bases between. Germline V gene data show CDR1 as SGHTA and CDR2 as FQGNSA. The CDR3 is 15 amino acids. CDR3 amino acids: CASSLVSGSADTQYF. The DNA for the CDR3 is TGTGCCAGCAGCTTAGTCTCCGGGTCGGCAGATACGCAGTATTTT.

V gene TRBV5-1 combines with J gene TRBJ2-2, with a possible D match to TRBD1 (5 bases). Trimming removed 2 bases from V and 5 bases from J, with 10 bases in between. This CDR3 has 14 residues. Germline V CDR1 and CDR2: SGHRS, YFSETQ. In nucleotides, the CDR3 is TGCGCCAGCAGCTTATCGCAGGGTACCGGGGAGCTGTTTTTT. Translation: CASSLSQGTGELFF.